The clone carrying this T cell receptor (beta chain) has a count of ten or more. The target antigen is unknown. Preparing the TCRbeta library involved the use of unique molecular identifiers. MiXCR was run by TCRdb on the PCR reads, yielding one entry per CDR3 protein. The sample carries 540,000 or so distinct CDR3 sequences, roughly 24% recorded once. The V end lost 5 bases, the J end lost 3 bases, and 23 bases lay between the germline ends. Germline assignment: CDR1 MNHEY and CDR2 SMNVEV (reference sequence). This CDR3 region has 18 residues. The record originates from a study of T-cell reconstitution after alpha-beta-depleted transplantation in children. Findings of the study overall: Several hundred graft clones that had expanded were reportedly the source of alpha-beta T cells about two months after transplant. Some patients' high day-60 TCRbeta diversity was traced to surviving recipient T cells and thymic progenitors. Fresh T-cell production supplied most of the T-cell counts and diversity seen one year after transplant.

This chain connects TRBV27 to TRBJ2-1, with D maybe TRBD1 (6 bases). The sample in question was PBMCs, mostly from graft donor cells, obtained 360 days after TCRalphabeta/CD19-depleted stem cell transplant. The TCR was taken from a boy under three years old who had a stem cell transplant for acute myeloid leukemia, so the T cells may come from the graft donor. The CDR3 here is CASSADSLPTVYYNEQFF. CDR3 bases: TGTGCCAGCAGTGCGGACAGTCTTCCTACCGTTTACTACAATGAGCAGTTCTTC.